The clone carrying this T cell receptor beta chain was recorded many times. Its specificity is not known. Germline V gives CDR1 SGHTA, CDR2 FQGNSA. The CDR3 has 15 residues. Trimming pared 5 bases from V and 4 bases from J, leaving 15 bases between. This sample was taken from a study of neurological immune-mediated disorders. Time point denoted: longitudinal time-point 1 (baseline). General study findings and limits: The expanded clones of different subjects shared no CDR3 amino acid sequences (suggesting private repertoires in all groups).

With 10-nucleotide random UMIs included, cDNA was synthesized by 5'RACE. TCRdb reanalysed the 5' RACE reads using MiXCR and keeps one entry per CDR3 protein. This table holds about 57,000 distinct CDR3 sequences, over 8.5% found once. The clonotype was recovered from a male donor with HTLV-1-associated myelopathy (HAM/TSP). The chain links TRBV7-2 to TRBJ2-1, with a weak D call TRBD2 (7 bases). Sequenced sample: PBMCs. The CDR3 region is CASSEVGGPYNEQFF. The DNA for the CDR3 is TGTGCCAGCAGCGAAGTCGGGGGGCCTTACAATGAGCAGTTCTTC.